A single sample gave rise to the 28 T cell receptor beta chains below, sequenced in a study of cytomegalovirus exposure and HLA in healthy donors. Both 60 Vbeta primers and 13 Jbeta primers went into the PCR. The assay was immunoSEQ multiplex PCR, and TCRdb's table has in-frame clones only and misses some. The table lists approximately 60,000 clones. Sequences were obtained from PBMCs. The receptors here all came from a man aged 30 to 45 in good health and CMV-seropositive.

This chain links TRBV10-1 with TRBJ2-7; no definite D call. This CDR3 has 12 residues. V shed 3 bases and J shed 2 bases, with 5 bases lying between them. Germline V gene lookup returns CDR1 WNHNN and CDR2 SYGVQD (reference sequence). CDR3 sequence: CASSENTYEQYF. CDR3 bases: TGCGCCAGCAGTGAAAACACCTACGAGCAGTACTTC.

This chain joins TRBV10-3 and TRBJ1-1, with TRBD1 matching 7 bases. Looked up from germline, CDR1 is ENHRY and CDR2 is SYGVKD. This CDR3 comprises 14 residues. After removal of 7 bases from V and 2 bases from J, the junction contained 7 bases not matched to a gene. The CDR3 DNA reads as TGTGCCATCAAAAGGGGACAGAGCAACACTGAAGCTTTCTTT. It translates to CAIKRGQSNTEAFF.

V and J are TRBV4-1 and TRBJ2-1, with 8 bases fitting TRBD2. The germline V gene encodes CDR1 MGHRA and CDR2 YSYEKL. V was clipped by 0 bases and J by 9 bases; unmatched bases: 7. This CDR3 spans 15 amino acids. The CDR3 nucleotides are TGCGCCAGCAGCCAAGAGGGGCGGGGGGCCGGTGAGCAGTTCTTC. It is translated as CASSQEGRGAGEQFF.

The chain uses TRBV7-6 and TRBJ2-3, with 12 nucleotides matching TRBD1. The V and J ends lost 1 base and 8 bases, in that order; junction bases with no gene match: 13. The CDR3 has 18 amino acids. The V gene's germline CDR1 is SGHVS and CDR2 FNYEAQ. CDR3 protein: CASSLVGQGASARTTQYF. Written as DNA, the CDR3 is TGTGCCAGCAGCTTAGTGGGACAGGGGGCCTCGGCGAGAACTACGCAGTATTTT.

The V and J genes are TRBV30 and TRBJ2-7, with a possible D match to TRBD1 (6 bases). V gave up 6 bases and J gave up 2 bases, with 14 bases separating them. The CDR3 extends over 13 amino acids. CDR1 and CDR2 (germline): GTSNPN, SVGIG (reference sequence). CDR3 coding DNA: TGTGCCTGCCACCGGGGACACGCCTACGAGCAGTACTTC. Its translation: CACHRGHAYEQYF.

This chain connects TRBV4-1 to TRBJ1-1; D call uncertain. The V and J ends lost 8 bases and 2 bases respectively, with 15 bases between them. The CDR3 contains 14 residues. From germline, CDR1 is MGHRA and CDR2 YSYEKL. CDR3 coding DNA: TGCGCCAGCCGGGGTACCCTAAAAAACACTGAAGCTTTCTTT. It specifies CASRGTLKNTEAFF.

The rearrangement uses TRBV19 and TRBJ1-1; D perhaps matches TRBD1 (6 bases). Germline loops: CDR1 LNHDA, CDR2 SQIVND (reference sequence). The CDR3 runs to 15 residues. V lost 7 bases, J lost 2 bases, and 17 bases lay in between. This CDR3 is CASIPAYRANTEAFF. The DNA for the CDR3 is TGTGCCAGTATCCCCGCGTACAGGGCCAACACTGAAGCTTTCTTT.

The rearrangement joins TRBV9 to TRBJ2-4; the match to TRBD2 covers 9 bases. The CDR3 has 14 amino acids. CDR1 is SGDLS and CDR2 is YYNGEE in the germline V gene. V shed 4 bases and J 5 bases; nucleotides not matched to a gene: 4. CDR3 sequence: CASSLRLAENIQYF. CDR3 sequence (DNA): TGTGCCAGCAGCTTACGACTAGCGGAAAACATTCAGTACTTC.

The chain recombines TRBV5-6 with TRBJ2-1, with 8 nucleotides matching TRBD1. Germline V gives CDR1 SGHDT, CDR2 YYEEEE. The CDR3 is 15 amino acids. V was clipped by 2 bases and J by 2 bases; unmatched bases: 3. CDR3 protein: CASSFGQGAYNEQFF. In DNA, the CDR3 is TGTGCCAGCAGCTTCGGACAGGGAGCCTACAATGAGCAGTTCTTC.

The CDR3 nucleotides are TGTGCCTGGAGTAGACTAAGCACTGAAGCTTTCTTT. Translating it yields CAWSRLSTEAFF. This chain links TRBV30 with TRBJ1-1, with unresolved D. Germline V gives CDR1 GTSNPN, CDR2 SVGIG (reference sequence). Trimming took off 2 bases at V and 4 bases at J, with 8 bases between the two ends. The CDR3 loop spans 12 amino acids.

The gene calls are TRBV10-2 and TRBJ1-6; no definite D call. CDR1 and CDR2 from the germline V gene are WSHSY and SAAADI. Between the trimmed V and J ends, which lost 2 bases and 10 bases, there was a span of 15 bases. The CDR3 is made up of 15 amino acids. The CDR3 bases are TGCGCCAGCAGTGAGCCCCTGACTAGACGATCACCCCTCCACTTT. Its translation: CASSEPLTRRSPLHF.

The rearrangement links TRBV5-1 to TRBJ2-7, with a tentative D call TRBD1 (6 bases). CDR1 and CDR2 (germline): SGHRS, YFSETQ. Trimming pared 2 bases from V and 0 bases from J, leaving 9 bases between. This CDR3 contains 14 residues. The DNA for the CDR3 is TGCGCCAGCAGCTTACAGGGTCGCTCCTACGAGCAGTACTTC. This codes for CASSLQGRSYEQYF.

The gene calls are TRBV25-1 and TRBJ1-5; 9 nucleotides line up with TRBD1. CDR3 length equals 15 residues. The V gene's germline CDR1 is MGHDK and CDR2 SYGVNS. The V segment lost 4 bases and the J segment 4 bases; nucleotides outside the gene matches: 5. In DNA, the CDR3 is TGTGCCAGCAGTGCCGGGACAGGGTGGAATCAGCCCCAGCATTTT. Protein: CASSAGTGWNQPQHF.

The chain employs TRBV5-4 and TRBJ2-2, with D tentatively TRBD2 (6 bases). The V end lost 4 bases, the J end lost 2 bases, and 9 bases lay between the germline ends. The CDR3 extends over 14 amino acids. The germline V gene encodes CDR1 SGHNT and CDR2 YYREEE (reference sequence). The CDR3 sequence is CASSGGFNTGELFF. The CDR3 DNA follows: TGTGCCAGCAGCGGGGGGTTTAACACCGGGGAGCTGTTTTTT.

The gene calls are TRBV4-2 and TRBJ1-4; D is undetermined. V shed 4 bases and J shed 1 base, with 10 bases lying between them. The CDR3 extends over 15 amino acids. Germline values: CDR1 LGHNA, CDR2 YNFKEQ. The CDR3 DNA reads TGTGCCAGCAGCCGCTACGGGGAAACTAATGAAAAACTGTTTTTT. Encoded protein: CASSRYGETNEKLFF.

The V and J genes are TRBV15 and TRBJ2-7; D gene unclear. This CDR3 comprises 13 residues. Deletions cut 2 bases from V and 4 bases from J, with 9 bases between. CDR1 is LNHNV, CDR2 YYDKDF, per germline (reference sequence). CDR3 nucleotides: TGTGCCACCAGCAGAACGACACTTTACGAGCAGTACTTC. This sequence encodes CATSRTTLYEQYF. Full variable domain (remainder filled in from reference TRBV15 and TRBJ2-7): DAMVIQNPRYQVTQFGKPVTLSCSQTLNHNVMYWYQQKSSQAPKLLFHYYDKDFNNEADTPDNFQSRRPNTSFCFLDIRSPGLGDTAMYLCATSRTTLYEQYFGPGTRLTVT.

The V and J genes are TRBV11-3 and TRBJ2-2; 8 nucleotides line up with TRBD1. This CDR3 region has 15 residues. Losses at the gene ends were 5 bases for V and 7 bases for J; bases not matched to a gene: 9. Germline V gene sequence: CDR1 SGHNT, CDR2 YENEEA. CDR3 sequence (DNA): TGTGCCAGCAGCCCCACAGGGGGACGGGGCGGGGAGCTGTTTTTT. Its protein product is CASSPTGGRGGELFF.

The chain combines TRBV7-2 with TRBJ2-1; D is perhaps TRBD1 (5 bases). Germline V gene data show CDR1 as SGHTA and CDR2 as FQGNSA. V lost 6 bases, J lost 0 bases, and 12 bases lay in between. The CDR3 is 15 residues long. The CDR3 coding sequence is TGTGCCAGCAGTCAGGGTGCGAGCTCCTACAATGAGCAGTTCTTC. It specifies CASSQGASSYNEQFF.

V usage is TRBV5-6 and J usage is TRBJ1-2; possible D gene TRBD1, 6 bases. Germline V CDR1 and CDR2: SGHDT, YYEEEE. There are 13 residues in the CDR3. Trimming took off 4 bases at V and 6 bases at J, with 13 bases between the two ends. This CDR3 reads CASSPGTTNGYTF. Written as DNA, the CDR3 is TGTGCCAGCAGCCCCGGGACAACCAATGGCTACACCTTC.

The V call is TRBV6-1, the J call TRBJ2-3, with 7 bases fitting TRBD1. After removal of 8 bases from V and 4 bases from J, the junction contained 3 bases not matched to a gene. The CDR3 runs 12 residues. The germline V gene encodes CDR1 MNHNS and CDR2 SASEGT. The CDR3 reads CASGQGADTQYF. The CDR3 region has the DNA TGTGCCAGCGGGCAGGGGGCAGATACGCAGTATTTT.

A remark on this clone: The junction departs from the called germline gene at one end, perhaps through a read error. This chain joins TRBV7-9 and TRBJ2-1, with D perhaps TRBD2 (5 bases). Looked up from germline, CDR1 is SEHNR and CDR2 is FQNEAQ (reference sequence). This CDR3 is 11 amino acids long. CDR3 nucleotide sequence: TGTGCCAGAAGCTTTCCGGGGGAGCAGTTCTTC. Translating gives CARSFPGEQFF.

This chain connects TRBV4-1 to TRBJ2-2, with 9 bases matching TRBD1. The germline V gene encodes CDR1 MGHRA and CDR2 YSYEKL. CDR3 length: 18 amino acids. V shed 1 base, J shed 1 base, and the junction held 7 bases outside the gene matches. DNA for the CDR3: TGCGCCAGCAGCCAAGGACAGGGGGGACGAGTGAACACCGGGGAGCTGTTTTTT. Translated: CASSQGQGGRVNTGELFF.

This chain links TRBV30 with TRBJ2-7; 7 bases match TRBD1. Germline values: CDR1 GTSNPN, CDR2 SVGIG (reference sequence). V lost 4 bases and J lost 4; bases outside the gene matches: 10. The CDR3 runs to 14 residues. CDR3 sequence reads: CAWTKTGREYEQYF. The CDR3 region has the DNA TGTGCCTGGACTAAGACAGGGAGAGAGTACGAGCAGTACTTC.

The chain links TRBV5-1 to TRBJ1-2; the D is unclear. This CDR3 has 15 residues. V gave up 0 bases and J gave up 7 bases, with 16 bases separating them. The V gene's germline CDR1 is SGHRS and CDR2 YFSETQ. The CDR3 protein is CASSLERVGAGGYTF. The CDR3 DNA sequence: TGCGCCAGCAGCTTGGAAAGAGTCGGTGCAGGTGGCTACACCTTC.

The CDR3 region has the DNA TGTGCCAGCAGCTACTACACCGGGGAGCTGTTTTTT. Amino acids: CASSYYTGELFF. The gene calls are TRBV11-3 and TRBJ2-2, with no clear D. Germline V gene lookup returns CDR1 SGHNT and CDR2 YENEEA. CDR3 length: 12 residues. V was clipped by 4 bases and J by 3 bases, with 3 bases between them. The full variable domain, its missing parts supplied by reference TRBV11-3 and TRBJ2-2, is EAGVVQSPRYKIIEKKQPVAFWCNPISGHNTLYWYLQNLGQGPELLIRYENEEAVDDSQLPKDRFSAERLKGVDSTLKIQPAELGDSAVYLCASSYYTGELFFGEGSRLTVL.

The chain links TRBV10-3 to TRBJ2-1; 9 bases line up with TRBD2. This CDR3 has 15 residues. Germline lookup yields CDR1 ENHRY and CDR2 SYGVKD. V dropped 3 bases and J dropped 5; count of bases not matched to a gene: 5. The CDR3 sequence: CAISDGGRADNEQFF. The CDR3 nucleotides are TGTGCCATCAGTGACGGCGGGAGGGCCGACAATGAGCAGTTCTTC.

The CDR3 DNA sequence: TGTGCCACCAGCAGAGCGGAGGGGCCAGGCAGGTATGGCTACACCTTC. This codes for CATSRAEGPGRYGYTF. This chain uses TRBV15 with TRBJ1-2; D is possibly TRBD1 (5 bases). Looked up from germline, CDR1 is LNHNV and CDR2 is YYDKDF (reference sequence). This CDR3 has 16 amino acids. Trimming removed 1 base at V and 5 bases at J, with 17 bases between.

The gene calls are TRBV5-1 and TRBJ1-2, with D possibly matching TRBD1 (5 bases). The germline gives CDR1 SGHRS, CDR2 YFSETQ. Deletions cut 4 bases from V and 4 bases from J, with 14 bases between. The CDR3 is 14 residues long. The CDR3 sequence: CASSPWERGYGYTF. The DNA for the CDR3 is TGCGCCAGCAGCCCTTGGGAAAGGGGCTATGGCTACACCTTC.